This T cell receptor (beta chain) comes out of a study of blood T cell repertoires in COVID-19. Across the study: T cells, B-cell-depleted T cells, or PBMCs supplied cDNA or gDNA.

There are 14 residues in the CDR3. Germline-derived CDR1 and CDR2 are SGHTA and FQGTGA. The V gene end was trimmed by 4 bases and the J gene end by 6 bases; junction bases not matched to a gene: 5. The data were produced by immunoSEQ multiplex PCR, yet TCRdb's version contains in-frame clones alone and is incomplete. The data show tens of thousands of clones, 89% seen once. What was sequenced was peripheral blood. The receptor was isolated from a man in his forties or fifties with COVID-19, enrolled during active disease. This rearrangement joins TRBV7-3 to TRBJ2-5, with TRBD1 identical over 10 bases. CDR3: CASSSGTGAKTQYF. The CDR3 DNA reads TGTGCCAGCAGCTCCGGGACAGGGGCGAAGACCCAGTACTTC.